This T cell receptor beta chain was observed in a study of breast tumors, draining lymph nodes, adjacent tissues. This clonotype showed up many times. CDR3 length: 16 residues. Germline CDR1 reads SNHLY; CDR2 reads FYNNEI. V was pared by 6 bases and J by 4 bases, with 16 bases between. Breast cancer patients provided tissue from their axillary draining lymph nodes. TCRdb recomputed calls from the multiplex PCR reads with MiXCR, one row per CDR3 protein. The table has 85,000 to 130,000 distinct CDR3 sequences, around 20% seen once. The sequenced sample was axillary lymph node tissue. This clonotype was obtained from a female donor with breast cancer. Some clones in this sample may be carry-over from other donors' samples. J is TRBJ1-6 and V is TRBV2; unclear D gene. Here the CDR3 DNA reads TGTGCCAGCAGCGCCAGGCGGCCTTCGTATAATTCACCCCTCCACTTT. Its protein is CASSARRPSYNSPLHF.